The 4 T cell receptor beta chains below were found in one sample sequenced in a study of identical twins. MiXCR was run by TCRdb on the 5' RACE reads, yielding one entry per CDR3 protein. Here the sample spans around 250,000 distinct CDR3 sequences, about 8% being singletons. These records were also assigned to another study, of yellow fever vaccine responses in identical twins.

The sequenced sample was CD8+ T cells sorted from blood. The receptors stem from a young woman in good health.

The sample holds a few counts of this clonotype. The rearrangement uses TRBV24-1 and TRBJ2-2; TRBD1 aligns across 9 bases. The trim removed 4 bases at V and 1 base at J, leaving 18 bases unmatched. The CDR3 covers 21 residues. The germline V gene encodes CDR1 KGHDR and CDR2 SFDVKD. Written as DNA, the CDR3 is TGTGCCACCAGTGACGCCGGACAGGGGATGGTAGCGGGCCTGAACACCGGGGAGCTGTTTTTT. Its protein product is CATSDAGQGMVAGLNTGELFF.

This clonotype was recorded at least ten times. The rearrangement links TRBV7-9 to TRBJ2-1, with D perhaps TRBD2 (5 bases). V was cut by 5 bases and J by 9 bases, with 23 bases left in between. The CDR3 is 16 amino acids. The germline gives CDR1 SEHNR, CDR2 FQNEAQ (reference sequence). DNA of the CDR3: TGTGCCAGCAGCCCACAGACCGGGATCGGGTTGAGTGAGCAGTTCTTC. Translated, it gives CASSPQTGIGLSEQFF. Filled out from reference TRBV7-9 and TRBJ2-1, the complete variable domain reads DTGVSQNPRHKITKRGQNVTFRCDPISEHNRLYWYRQTLGQGPEFLTYFQNEAQLEKSRLLSDRFSAERPKGSFSTLEIQRTEQGDSAMYLCASSPQTGIGLSEQFFGPGTRLTVL.

The genes are TRBV9 and TRBJ2-3, with TRBD2 matching 7 bases. Per the germline V gene, CDR1 is SGDLS and CDR2 is YYNGEE. This CDR3 spans 15 amino acids. The V gene end was trimmed by 3 bases and the J gene end by 4 bases; junction bases not matched to a gene: 8. DNA for the CDR3: TGTGCCAGCAGCGGTCCCGGACTAGGGGCAGATACGCAGTATTTT. Its protein product is CASSGPGLGADTQYF.

The sample holds many counts of this clonotype. This chain joins TRBV4-1 and TRBJ2-1; D may be TRBD1 (5 bases). CDR3 length: 15 amino acids. CDR1 is MGHRA and CDR2 is YSYEKL in the germline V gene. V gave up 2 bases and J gave up 8 bases, with 16 bases separating them. This CDR3 reads CASSQPLGIRDEQFF. Here the CDR3 DNA reads TGCGCCAGCAGCCAACCTCTGGGGATCAGGGATGAGCAGTTCTTC.